Reported below is one T cell receptor (beta chain). The data were obtained in a study of blood T cell repertoires in COVID-19. The CDR3 runs to 13 residues. The V gene lost 8 bases and the J gene lost 0 bases, with 10 bases spanning the gap. Profiled with immunoSEQ multiplex PCR; TCRdb holds only in-frame clones, not every one. The data show some 170,000 clones, with 82% seen just once and approximately 8.7% held by the top ten. Sequencing was carried out using peripheral blood. This receptor was identified in a woman between 70 and 85 years old with acute or convalescent COVID-19. The J gene is TRBJ1-1, the V gene TRBV12-3 or TRBV12-4; no clear D gene. CDR3 bases: TGTGCCAGCCTGACAAACCTGAACACTGAAGCTTTCTTT. Its translation is CASLTNLNTEAFF.